The clone carrying this T cell receptor (beta chain) was observed a handful of times. Its antigen is not known. The sample comes from a study of T-cell reconstitution after alpha-beta-depleted transplantation in children. General study findings and limits: T-cell numbers and diversity, one year after transplant, stemmed largely from T cells that were newly produced.

Using unique molecular identifiers, the investigators prepared the TCRbeta library. MiXCR, run by TCRdb on the PCR reads, gives a single entry per CDR3 protein. The sample holds hundreds of thousands of distinct CDR3 sequences, more than 15% seen once. Sequenced material: PBMCs, mostly from graft donor cells, taken 360 days after TCRalphabeta/CD19-depleted stem cell transplant. This sequence was found in a male patient aged 2-9 years who had a stem cell transplant for acute lymphoblastic leukemia, so the T cells may come from the graft donor.

DNA of the CDR3: TGTGCCAGCAGTCCGGGACGATTCTCTGGGGCCAACGTCCTGACTTTC. Amino acids: CASSPGRFSGANVLTF. V gene TRBV6-1 combines with J gene TRBJ2-6; D is tentatively TRBD1 or TRBD2 (5 bases each). V lost 5 bases, J lost 0 bases, and 11 bases lay in between. The CDR3 consists of 16 residues. Germline-derived CDR1 and CDR2 are MNHNS and SASEGT.